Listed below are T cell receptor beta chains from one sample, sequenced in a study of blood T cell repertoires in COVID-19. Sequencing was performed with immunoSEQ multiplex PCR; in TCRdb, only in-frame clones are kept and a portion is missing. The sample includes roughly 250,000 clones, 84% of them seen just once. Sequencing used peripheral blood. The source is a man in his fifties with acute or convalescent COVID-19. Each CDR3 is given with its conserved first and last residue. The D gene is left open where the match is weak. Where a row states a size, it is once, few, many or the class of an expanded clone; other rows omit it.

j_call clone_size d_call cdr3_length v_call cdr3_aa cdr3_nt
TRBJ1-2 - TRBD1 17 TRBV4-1 CASSQAEGRRGNYGYTF TGCGCCAGCAGCCAAGCGGAGGGGCGCAGGGGGAACTATGGCTACACCTTC
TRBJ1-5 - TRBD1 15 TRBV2 CASSAGQGMHQPQHF TGTGCCAGCAGTGCGGGACAGGGGATGCATCAGCCCCAGCATTTT
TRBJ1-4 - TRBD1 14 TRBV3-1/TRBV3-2 CASSYRGYNEKLFF TGTGCCAGCAGCTACAGGGGGTATAATGAAAAACTGTTTTTT
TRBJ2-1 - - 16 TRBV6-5 CASSYELAGVGDEQFF TGTGCCAGCAGTTACGAGCTGGCAGGGGTCGGCGATGAGCAGTTCTTC
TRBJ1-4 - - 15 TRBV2 CASSEPTRGEEKLFF TGTGCCAGCAGTGAGCCTACTCGGGGAGAGGAAAAACTGTTTTTT
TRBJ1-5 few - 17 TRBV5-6 CASSFLYGGDSNQPQHF TGTGCCAGCAGCTTCCTGTACGGGGGAGATAGCAATCAGCCCCAGCATTTT
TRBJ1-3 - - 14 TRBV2 CASSAGSSGNTIYF TGTGCCAGCAGCGCAGGTTCCTCTGGAAACACCATATATTTT
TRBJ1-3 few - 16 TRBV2 CASSPWPITSGNTIYF TGTGCCAGCAGCCCGTGGCCGATCACCTCTGGAAACACCATATATTTT
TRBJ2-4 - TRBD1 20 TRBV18 CASSPRRQGAKELAKNIQYF TGTGCCAGCTCACCACGCCGACAGGGGGCAAAAGAATTAGCCAAAAACATTCAGTACTTC
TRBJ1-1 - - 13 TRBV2 CASCVEGNTEAFF TGTGCCAGCTGCGTGGAGGGGAACACTGAAGCTTTCTTT
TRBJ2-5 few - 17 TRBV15 CATSRVASQRGMETQYF TGTGCCACCAGCAGAGTCGCCTCGCAGAGGGGGATGGAGACCCAGTACTTC
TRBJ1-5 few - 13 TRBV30 CAWSLWAGQPQHF TGTGCCTGGAGTTTGTGGGCAGGGCAGCCCCAGCATTTT
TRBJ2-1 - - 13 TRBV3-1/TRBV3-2 CASSQEDMNEQFF TGTGCCAGCAGCCAAGAGGACATGAATGAGCAGTTCTTC
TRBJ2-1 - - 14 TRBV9 CASSSRVTYNEQFF TGTGCCAGCAGCTCCAGGGTCACCTACAATGAGCAGTTCTTC
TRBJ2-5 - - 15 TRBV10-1 CASSEWGTSQETQYF TGCGCCAGCAGTGAGTGGGGGACATCCCAAGAGACCCAGTACTTC
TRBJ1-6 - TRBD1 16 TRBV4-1 CASSQVVGQGGSPLHF TGCGCCAGCAGCCAAGTTGTGGGACAGGGTGGTTCACCCCTCCACTTT
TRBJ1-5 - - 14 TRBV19 CASSIYRGNQPQHF TGTGCCAGTAGTATCTACAGGGGCAATCAGCCCCAGCATTTT
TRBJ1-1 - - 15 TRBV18 CASSPRADRNTEAFF TGTGCCAGCTCACCACGGGCCGACAGGAACACTGAAGCTTTCTTT
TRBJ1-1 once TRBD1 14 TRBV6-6 CASSYLTGDTEAFF TGTGCCAGCAGTTACCTAACAGGGGACACTGAAGCTTTCTTT
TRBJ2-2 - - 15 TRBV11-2 CASSSYRDTTGELFF TGTGCCAGCAGCTCCTACCGGGACACCACCGGGGAGCTGTTTTTT
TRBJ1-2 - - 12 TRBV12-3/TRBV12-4 CASTVYSAAPTF TGTGCCAGCACAGTTTATTCTGCCGCTCCCACCTTC
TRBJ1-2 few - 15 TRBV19 CASSISRGANYGYTF TGTGCCAGTAGTATAAGCAGGGGAGCTAACTATGGCTACACCTTC
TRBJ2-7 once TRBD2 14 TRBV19 CASSLGLGLYEQYF TGTGCCAGTAGCCTGGGACTAGGGCTCTACGAGCAGTACTTC
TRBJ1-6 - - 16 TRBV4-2 CASSQELYSWNSPLHF TGTGCCAGCAGCCAAGAGCTATACAGTTGGAATTCACCCCTCCACTTT
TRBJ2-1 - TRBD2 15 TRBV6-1 CASSDLAVSYNEQFF TGTGCCAGCAGTGATCTAGCGGTATCCTACAATGAGCAGTTCTTC
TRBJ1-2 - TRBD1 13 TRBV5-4 CASSFDRDYGYTF TGTGCCAGCAGCTTCGACAGGGATTATGGCTACACCTTC
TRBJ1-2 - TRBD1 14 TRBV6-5 CASSRQGLLYGYTF TGTGCCAGCAGCAGACAGGGGCTCCTCTATGGCTACACCTTC
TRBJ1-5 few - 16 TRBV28 CASSLPYRTEDQPQHF TGTGCCAGCAGTTTACCTTACCGGACGGAGGATCAGCCCCAGCATTTT
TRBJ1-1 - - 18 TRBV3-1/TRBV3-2 CASSPKFTRASGNTEAFF TGTGCCAGCAGCCCCAAGTTCACACGGGCTTCGGGAAACACTGAAGCTTTCTTT
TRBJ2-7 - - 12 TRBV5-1 CASSLPSYEQYF TGCGCCAGCAGCTTGCCATCCTACGAGCAGTACTTC
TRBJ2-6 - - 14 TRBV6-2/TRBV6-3 CASSYTTGANVLTF TGTGCCAGCAGTTACACTACTGGGGCCAACGTCCTGACTTTC